The 20 T cell receptor beta chains presented below share a single source sample, sequenced in a study of cytomegalovirus exposure and HLA in healthy donors. The method was immunoSEQ multiplex PCR; TCRdb's version includes in-frame clones alone and lacks a portion of them. This table holds under 250,000 clones, around nine tenths found once. Material for sequencing was PBMCs. Receptors originate from a woman younger than 30 in good health and CMV-seronegative.

J is TRBJ1-2 and V is TRBV30; D is undetermined. Trimming pared 1 base from V and 2 bases from J, leaving 5 bases between. Looked up from germline, CDR1 is GTSNPN and CDR2 is SVGIG (reference sequence). The CDR3 contains 12 residues. CDR3 amino acids: CAWSGGNYGYTF. For the CDR3, the DNA is TGTGCCTGGAGTGGCGGCAACTATGGCTACACCTTC. Combining the CDR3 with reference TRBV30 and TRBJ1-2 gives the whole variable domain SQTIHQWPATLVQPVGSPLSLECTVEGTSNPNLYWYRQAAGRGLQLLFYSVGIGQISSEVPQNLSASRPQDRQFILSSKKLLLSDSGFYLCAWSGGNYGYTFGSGTRLTVV.

This chain uses TRBV5-6 with TRBJ1-5; D unresolved. Germline CDR1 SGHDT, CDR2 YYEEEE. The CDR3 is 13 residues long. Trimming removed 1 base at V and 7 bases at J, with 9 bases between. The CDR3 is CASSLNPQQPQHF. The CDR3 DNA reads as TGTGCCAGCAGCTTGAACCCGCAGCAGCCCCAGCATTTT. Filled out from reference TRBV5-6 and TRBJ1-5, the complete variable domain reads DAGVTQSPTHLIKTRGQQVTLRCSPKSGHDTVSWYQQALGQGPQFIFQYYEEEERQRGNFPDRFSGHQFPNYSSELNVNALLLGDSALYLCASSLNPQQPQHFGDGTRLSIL.

This clone was counted only a few times. V gene TRBV9 combines with J gene TRBJ1-4; 7 bases agree with TRBD1. The CDR3 runs 13 residues. Germline V CDR1 and CDR2: SGDLS, YYNGEE. Losses at the gene ends were 5 bases for V and 6 bases for J; bases not matched to a gene: 4. The CDR3 spells CASRGGTDEKLFF. CDR3 coding DNA: TGTGCCAGCAGGGGCGGGACAGATGAAAAACTGTTTTTT.

The chain employs TRBV7-8 and TRBJ2-3, with a possible D match to TRBD2 (7 bases). In germline, CDR1 is SGHVS, CDR2 FQNEAQ. The V end was cut by 7 bases, the J end by 4 bases, with 21 bases between. The CDR3 contains 16 residues. As DNA, the CDR3 is TGTGCCAGCACTCCTTCTAGGGGGGGAGTCGCAGATACGCAGTATTTT. It codes for CASTPSRGGVADTQYF.

This clone was detected a few times. The gene calls are TRBV18 and TRBJ1-1, with 7 bases that match TRBD1. CDR1 KGHSH and CDR2 LQKENI come from the germline V gene. This CDR3 is built from 14 residues. After removal of 4 bases from V and 2 bases from J, the junction contained 4 bases not matched to a gene. The CDR3 DNA reads TGTGCCAGCTCACGTCCAGGGGGTAACACTGAAGCTTTCTTT. It codes for CASSRPGGNTEAFF.

V is TRBV11-2 and J is TRBJ2-7, with 12 bases aligning to TRBD2. The CDR3 loop spans 16 amino acids. The trim removed 3 bases at V and 3 bases at J, leaving 6 bases unmatched. CDR1 and CDR2 from the germline V gene are SGHAT and FQNNGV. The CDR3 here is CASSLGTSGLRYEQYF. The CDR3 DNA sequence: TGTGCCAGCAGCTTGGGGACTAGCGGGCTTCGCTACGAGCAGTACTTC.

For the CDR3, the DNA is TGTGCCAGCAGCCTCGGGACTAGCGGGACCCTTCACGAGCAGTACTTC. Its protein product is CASSLGTSGTLHEQYF. The chain carries TRBV9 and TRBJ2-7; 13 bases agree with TRBD2. After removal of 4 bases from V and 5 bases from J, the junction contained 9 bases not matched to a gene. This CDR3 comprises 16 residues. Germline CDR1 is SGDLS and CDR2 is YYNGEE.

V gene TRBV6-1 combines with J gene TRBJ1-2, with D perhaps TRBD1 (5 bases). CDR1 and CDR2 from the germline V gene are MNHNS and SASEGT. V lost 7 bases and J 8 bases, leaving 8 bases between the germline ends. This CDR3 comprises 10 residues. In DNA form, the CDR3 reads TGTGCCAGCACGGGGGAGGGCTACACCTTC. Encoded protein: CASTGEGYTF.

The gene calls are TRBV28 and TRBJ1-4, with 8 bases that match TRBD1. CDR1 and CDR2 (germline): MDHEN, SYDVKM. With V trimmed by 5 bases and J by 7 bases, 9 bases remained unmatched. The CDR3 contains 15 residues. In DNA form, the CDR3 reads TGTGCCAGCAGTCCCCGACAGGGGAGTGGTGAAAAACTGTTTTTT. Translating it yields CASSPRQGSGEKLFF.

The chain has TRBV30 and TRBJ2-1; 8 positions agree with TRBD2. Germline values: CDR1 GTSNPN, CDR2 SVGIG (reference sequence). The CDR3 totals 15 residues. The trim removed 0 bases at V and 6 bases at J, leaving 7 bases unmatched. The CDR3 DNA follows: TGTGCCTGGAGTGTAGAACTAGCGGTCACCAATGAGCAGTTCTTC. It yields the protein CAWSVELAVTNEQFF.

The chain employs TRBV30 and TRBJ2-1; D possibly corresponds to TRBD1 (5 bases). CDR3 length: 12 residues. V lost 0 bases, J lost 12 bases, and 12 bases lay in between. Looked up from germline, CDR1 is GTSNPN and CDR2 is SVGIG (reference sequence). This CDR3 is CAWSVKQVGQFF. CDR3 bases: TGTGCCTGGAGTGTTAAACAGGTGGGGCAGTTCTTC.

The chain links TRBV7-9 to TRBJ2-7; 7 bases match TRBD2. J was trimmed by 0 bases and V by 2 bases; bases with no gene match: 13. The V gene's germline CDR1 is SEHNR and CDR2 FQNEAQ (reference sequence). This CDR3 region has 18 residues. CDR3 amino acids: CASSLKGGRKIISYEQYF. CDR3 DNA sequence: TGTGCCAGCAGCTTAAAGGGCGGGAGAAAAATTATCTCCTACGAGCAGTACTTC.

This chain connects TRBV5-4 to TRBJ1-1; perhaps TRBD1 as D (6 bases). V was trimmed by 1 base and J by 0 bases, leaving 10 bases between them. This CDR3 has 15 residues. CDR1 is SGHNT, CDR2 YYREEE, per germline (reference sequence). The CDR3 coding sequence is TGTGCCAGCAGCTTGCTACAGGGCCTGAACACTGAAGCTTTCTTT. This sequence encodes CASSLLQGLNTEAFF.

This clone was picked up a small number of times. V gene TRBV5-6 combines with J gene TRBJ2-5; 8 bases agree with TRBD1. There are 12 residues in the CDR3. Germline-derived CDR1 and CDR2 are SGHDT and YYEEEE. V was clipped by 9 bases and J by 5 bases; unmatched bases: 6. The CDR3 here is CATGQGVETQYF. CDR3 coding DNA: TGTGCCACCGGACAGGGCGTGGAGACCCAGTACTTC.

The rearrangement joins TRBV30 to TRBJ2-7, with 7 positions matching TRBD2. This CDR3 is 14 amino acids long. Looked up from germline, CDR1 is GTSNPN and CDR2 is SVGIG (reference sequence). Unmatched junction bases numbered 9, after V lost 2 bases and J lost 5 bases. Written as DNA, the CDR3 is TGTGCCTGGAGTATCCGACGGCGGGGGAACGAGCAGTACTTC. Residues: CAWSIRRRGNEQYF.

This sequence joins TRBV5-1 and TRBJ2-7; the D gene is possibly TRBD2 (5 bases). Germline V gives CDR1 SGHRS, CDR2 YFSETQ. CDR3 length: 14 amino acids. Between the trimmed V and J ends, which lost 0 bases and 2 bases, there was a span of 9 bases. CDR3 residues: CASSLESTTYEQYF. Here the CDR3 DNA reads TGCGCCAGCAGCTTGGAGTCGACTACCTACGAGCAGTACTTC.

V usage is TRBV11-3 and J usage is TRBJ2-1; the match to TRBD2 covers 9 bases. In germline, CDR1 is SGHNT, CDR2 YENEEA. V lost 3 bases, J lost 8 bases, and 8 bases stayed unmatched. The CDR3 sequence is 15 residues long. CDR3 DNA: TGTGCCAGCAGCTTGCGGTCTAGCGGGAACGATGAGCAGTTCTTC. The encoded protein is CASSLRSSGNDEQFF.

The chain joins TRBV5-4 to TRBJ2-2, with D possibly being TRBD2 (5 bases). The V and J ends lost 6 bases and 2 bases respectively, with 17 bases between them. This CDR3 is 16 amino acids long. CDR1 is SGHNT, CDR2 YYREEE, per germline (reference sequence). CDR3 DNA: TGTGCCAGCAATCACGCCCGAACGGGAAACACCGGGGAGCTGTTTTTT. This sequence encodes CASNHARTGNTGELFF.

J is TRBJ2-3 and V is TRBV5-1, with TRBD2 matching 8 bases. V dropped 3 bases and J dropped 2; count of bases not matched to a gene: 8. The CDR3 length is 16 residues. Germline values: CDR1 SGHRS, CDR2 YFSETQ. DNA of the CDR3: TGCGCCAGCAGCTGGCGGGGGGATGCTAACACAGATACGCAGTATTTT. Translating gives CASSWRGDANTDTQYF.

The gene calls are TRBV2 and TRBJ1-4; tentative D call: TRBD1 (6 bases). The CDR3 covers 14 residues. Deletions cut 8 bases from V and 2 bases from J, with 12 bases between. CDR1 and CDR2 (germline): SNHLY, FYNNEI. CDR3 residues: CASYRGMTNEKLFF. The CDR3 nucleotides are TGTGCCAGCTATAGGGGGATGACTAATGAAAAACTGTTTTTT.